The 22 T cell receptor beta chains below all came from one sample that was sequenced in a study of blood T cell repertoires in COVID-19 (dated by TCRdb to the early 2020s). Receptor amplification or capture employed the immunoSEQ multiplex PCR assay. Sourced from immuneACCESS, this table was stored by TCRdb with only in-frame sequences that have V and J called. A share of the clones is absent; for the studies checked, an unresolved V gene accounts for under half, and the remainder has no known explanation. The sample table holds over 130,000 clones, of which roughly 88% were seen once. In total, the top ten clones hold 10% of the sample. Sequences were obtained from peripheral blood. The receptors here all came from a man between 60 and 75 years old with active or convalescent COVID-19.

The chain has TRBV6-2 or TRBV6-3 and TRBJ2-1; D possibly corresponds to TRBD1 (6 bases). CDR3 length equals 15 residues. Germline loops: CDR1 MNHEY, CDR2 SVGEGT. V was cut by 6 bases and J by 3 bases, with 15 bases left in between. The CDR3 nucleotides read TGTGCCAGCAGCCTGGGACACAGCCGCTACAATGAGCAGTTCTTC. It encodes CASSLGHSRYNEQFF.

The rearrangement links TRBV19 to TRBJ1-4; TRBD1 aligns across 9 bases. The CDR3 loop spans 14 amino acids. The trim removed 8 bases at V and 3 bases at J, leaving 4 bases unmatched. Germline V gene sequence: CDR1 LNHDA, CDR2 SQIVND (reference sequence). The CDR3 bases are TGTGCCAGTCACAGGGGGCGGGCTAATGAAAAACTGTTTTTT. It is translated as CASHRGRANEKLFF.

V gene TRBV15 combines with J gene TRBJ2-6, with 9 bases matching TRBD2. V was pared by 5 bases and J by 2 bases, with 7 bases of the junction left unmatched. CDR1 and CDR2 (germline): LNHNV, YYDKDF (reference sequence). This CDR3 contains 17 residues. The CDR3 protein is CATSLPLAGTGANVLTF. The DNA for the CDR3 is TGTGCCACCAGCCTCCCTCTAGCGGGGACTGGGGCCAACGTCCTGACTTTC. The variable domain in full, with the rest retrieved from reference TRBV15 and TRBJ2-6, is DAMVIQNPRYQVTQFGKPVTLSCSQTLNHNVMYWYQQKSSQAPKLLFHYYDKDFNNEADTPDNFQSRRPNTSFCFLDIRSPGLGDTAMYLCATSLPLAGTGANVLTFGAGSRLTVL.

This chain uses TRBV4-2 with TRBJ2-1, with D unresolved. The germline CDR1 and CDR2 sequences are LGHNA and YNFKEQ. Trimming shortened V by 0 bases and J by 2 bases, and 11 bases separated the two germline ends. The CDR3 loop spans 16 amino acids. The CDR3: CASSQDQSATYNEQFF. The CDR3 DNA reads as TGTGCCAGCAGCCAAGATCAAAGCGCAACCTACAATGAGCAGTTCTTC.

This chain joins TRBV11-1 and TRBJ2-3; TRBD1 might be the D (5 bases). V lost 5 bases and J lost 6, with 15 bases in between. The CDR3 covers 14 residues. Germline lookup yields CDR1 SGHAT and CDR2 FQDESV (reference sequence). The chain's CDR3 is CASSNRIAKDTQYF. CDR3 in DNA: TGTGCCAGCAGCAACAGGATAGCCAAGGATACGCAGTATTTT.

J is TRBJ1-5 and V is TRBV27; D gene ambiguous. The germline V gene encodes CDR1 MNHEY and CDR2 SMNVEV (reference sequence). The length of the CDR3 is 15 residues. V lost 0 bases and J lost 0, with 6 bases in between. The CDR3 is CASSLSSYSNQPQHF. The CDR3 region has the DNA TGTGCCAGCAGTTTATCGAGTTATAGCAATCAGCCCCAGCATTTT.

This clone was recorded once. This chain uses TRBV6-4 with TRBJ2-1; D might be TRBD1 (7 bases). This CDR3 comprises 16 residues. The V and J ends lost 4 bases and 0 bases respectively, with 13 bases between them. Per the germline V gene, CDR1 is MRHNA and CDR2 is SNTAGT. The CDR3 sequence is CASSGQGLSSYNEQFF. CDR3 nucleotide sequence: TGTGCCAGCAGTGGACAGGGACTCAGCTCCTACAATGAGCAGTTCTTC.

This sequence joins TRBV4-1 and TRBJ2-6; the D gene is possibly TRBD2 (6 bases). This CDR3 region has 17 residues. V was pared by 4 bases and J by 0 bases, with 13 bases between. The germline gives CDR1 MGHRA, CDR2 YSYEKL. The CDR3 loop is CASSRSKGGSGANVLTF. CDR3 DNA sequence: TGCGCCAGCAGCCGGTCGAAGGGAGGCTCTGGGGCCAACGTCCTGACTTTC.

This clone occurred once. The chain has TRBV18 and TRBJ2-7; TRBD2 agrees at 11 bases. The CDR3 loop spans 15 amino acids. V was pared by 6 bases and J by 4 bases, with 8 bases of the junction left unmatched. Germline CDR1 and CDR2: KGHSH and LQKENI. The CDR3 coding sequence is TGTGCCAGCTCCCTAACTAGCGGGAGTGGATACGAGCAGTACTTC. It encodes CASSLTSGSGYEQYF. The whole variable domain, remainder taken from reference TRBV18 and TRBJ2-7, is NAGVMQNPRHLVRRRGQEARLRCSPMKGHSHVYWYRQLPEEGLKFMVYLQKENIIDESGMPKERFSAEFPKEGPSILRIQQVVRGDSAAYFCASSLTSGSGYEQYFGPGTRLTVT.

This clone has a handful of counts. The CDR3 is CASSQDFGPGEAQHF. The DNA of the CDR3 is TGCGCCAGCAGCCAAGATTTCGGGCCGGGGGAGGCCCAGCATTTT. This chain joins TRBV4-3 and TRBJ1-5; the D gene is possibly TRBD1 (5 bases). This CDR3 region has 15 residues. Trimming left V 0 bases short and J 11 bases short, with 17 bases between. Germline V gene lookup returns CDR1 LGHNA and CDR2 YSLEER.

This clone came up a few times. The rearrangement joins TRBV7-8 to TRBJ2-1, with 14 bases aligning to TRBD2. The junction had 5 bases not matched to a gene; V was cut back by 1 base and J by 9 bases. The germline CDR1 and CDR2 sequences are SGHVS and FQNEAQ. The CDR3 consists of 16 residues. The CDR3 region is CASSLGGLAGVGEQFF. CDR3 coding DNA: TGTGCCAGCAGCTTAGGGGGACTAGCGGGAGTTGGTGAGCAGTTCTTC. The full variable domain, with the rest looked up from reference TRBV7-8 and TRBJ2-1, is GAGVSQSPRYKVAKRGQDVALRCDPISGHVSLFWYQQALGQGPEFLTYFQNEAQLDKSGLPSDRFFAERPEGSVSTLKIQRTQQEDSAVYLCASSLGGLAGVGEQFFGPGTRLTVL.

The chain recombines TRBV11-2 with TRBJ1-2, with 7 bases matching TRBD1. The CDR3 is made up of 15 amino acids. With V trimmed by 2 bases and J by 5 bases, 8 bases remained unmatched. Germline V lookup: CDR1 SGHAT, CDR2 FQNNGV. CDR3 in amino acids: CASSLRTGWGYGYTF. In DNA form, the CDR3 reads TGTGCCAGCAGCTTAAGGACAGGTTGGGGATATGGCTACACCTTC.

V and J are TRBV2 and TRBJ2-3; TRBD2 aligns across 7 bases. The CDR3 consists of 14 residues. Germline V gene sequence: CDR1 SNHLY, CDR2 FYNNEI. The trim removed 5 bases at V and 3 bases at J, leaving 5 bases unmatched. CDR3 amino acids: CASSPGRETDTQYF. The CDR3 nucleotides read TGTGCCAGCAGTCCCGGGCGGGAGACAGATACGCAGTATTTT.

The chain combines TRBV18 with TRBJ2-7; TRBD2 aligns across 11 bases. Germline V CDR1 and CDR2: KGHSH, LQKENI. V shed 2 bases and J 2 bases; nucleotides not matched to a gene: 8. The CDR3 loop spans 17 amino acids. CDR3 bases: TGTGCCAGCTCACCAGGGGTTACTAGCGGGAGACCCTACGAGCAGTACTTC. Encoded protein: CASSPGVTSGRPYEQYF.

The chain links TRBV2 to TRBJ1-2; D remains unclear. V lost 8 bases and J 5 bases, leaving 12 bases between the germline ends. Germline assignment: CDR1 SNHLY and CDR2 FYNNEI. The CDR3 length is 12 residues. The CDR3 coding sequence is TGTGCCAGCTCAGTGAGGTCGTATGGCTACACCTTC. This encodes CASSVRSYGYTF.

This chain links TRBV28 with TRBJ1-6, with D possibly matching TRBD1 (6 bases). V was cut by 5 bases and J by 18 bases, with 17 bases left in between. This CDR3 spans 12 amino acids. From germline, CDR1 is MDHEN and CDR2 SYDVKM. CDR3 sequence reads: CASSVSQGGTHF. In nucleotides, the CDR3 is TGTGCCAGCAGTGTATCACAGGGAGGGACCCACTTT.

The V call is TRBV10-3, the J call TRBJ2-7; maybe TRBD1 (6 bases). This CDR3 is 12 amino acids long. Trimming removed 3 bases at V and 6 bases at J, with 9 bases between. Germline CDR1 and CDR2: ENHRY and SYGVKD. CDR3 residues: CAISEAGAEQYF. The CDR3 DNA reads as TGTGCCATCAGTGAAGCAGGGGCCGAGCAGTACTTC.

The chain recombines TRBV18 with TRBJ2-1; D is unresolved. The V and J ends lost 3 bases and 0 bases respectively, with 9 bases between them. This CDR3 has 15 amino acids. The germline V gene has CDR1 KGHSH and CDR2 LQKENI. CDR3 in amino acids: CASSPEASSYNEQFF. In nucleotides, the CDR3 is TGTGCCAGCTCACCCGAGGCGAGCTCCTACAATGAGCAGTTCTTC.

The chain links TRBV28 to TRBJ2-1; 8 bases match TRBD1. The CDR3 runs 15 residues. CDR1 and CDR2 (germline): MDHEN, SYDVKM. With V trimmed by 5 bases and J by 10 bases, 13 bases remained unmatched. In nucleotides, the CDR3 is TGTGCCAGCAGTCCCGGACAGGGCCTTTTGGCGGAGCAGTTCTTC. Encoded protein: CASSPGQGLLAEQFF.

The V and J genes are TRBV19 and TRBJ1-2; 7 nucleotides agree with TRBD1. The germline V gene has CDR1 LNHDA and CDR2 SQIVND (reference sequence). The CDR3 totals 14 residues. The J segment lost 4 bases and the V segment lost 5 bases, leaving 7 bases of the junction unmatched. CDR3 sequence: CASSPTGEIYGYTF. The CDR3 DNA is TGTGCCAGTAGTCCTACAGGGGAAATCTATGGCTACACCTTC.

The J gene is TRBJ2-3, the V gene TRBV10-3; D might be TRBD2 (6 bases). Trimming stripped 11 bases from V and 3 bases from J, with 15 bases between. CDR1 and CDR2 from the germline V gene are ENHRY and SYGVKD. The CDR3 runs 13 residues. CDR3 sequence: CAPPGTSTDTQYF. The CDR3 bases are TGTGCCCCTCCCGGGACTTCTACAGATACGCAGTATTTT.

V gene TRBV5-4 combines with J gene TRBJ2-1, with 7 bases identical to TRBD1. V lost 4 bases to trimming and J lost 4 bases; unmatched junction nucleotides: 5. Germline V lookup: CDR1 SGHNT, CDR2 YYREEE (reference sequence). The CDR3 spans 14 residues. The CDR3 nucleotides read TGTGCCAGCAGCCACCGGGACAGATACAATGAGCAGTTCTTC. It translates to CASSHRDRYNEQFF.